This TCR beta chain was identified in a study of regulatory T cells in long-lasting Graves disease. Sample time point: newly diagnosed GD, antithyroid drugs for less than 3 months. The TCR library was prepared using RNA isolated from PBMCs. In this sample, this clonotype turned up a few times. What it recognizes is unknown. Study-wide points: For persistent Graves' patients, TCR diversity was lower than for newly diagnosed ones. There were preferences for TRBV28, TRBJ1-2 and TRBJ2-5 in persistent disease. Owing to a sample size that was small, accuracy may have been reduced.

Researchers made TCR beta libraries by using iRepertoire HTBI primers and running Arm-PCR on CDR3 regions. TCRdb reanalysed the multiplex PCR reads using MiXCR and keeps one entry per CDR3 protein. The table lists about 620,000 distinct CDR3 sequences, 15% to 20% of them singletons. Germline CDR1 MNHEY, CDR2 SVGEGT. The V and J ends lost 4 bases and 6 bases, in that order; junction bases with no gene match: 5. CDR3 length: 14 amino acids. This sample also belongs to another study, concerning T cells in Graves' hyperthyroidism and ophthalmopathy. Per that paper: The hyperthyroidism patients had all been newly diagnosed, and their disease duration was under 2 months. Their ages ranged from 18 to 65 years.

The V and J genes are TRBV6-2 or TRBV6-3 and TRBJ2-3, with 9 positions matching TRBD1. The source material was peripheral blood mononuclear cells (PBMCs), sampled at new diagnosis, from a patient treated with antithyroid drugs. The clonotype was recovered from a woman between 25 and 40 years old with Graves disease. In nucleotides, the CDR3 is TGTGCCAGCAGTTTGACAGGGGGTTCTGATACGCAGTATTTT. Translating gives CASSLTGGSDTQYF.